Shown below are 7 T cell receptor beta chains from a single sample sequenced in a study of preoperative IRX-2 immunotherapy in early breast cancer (dated by TCRdb to about 2019). The treatment or condition label, read with the paper, signifies: preoperative locoregional IRX-2 cytokine immunotherapy. The library relied on the immunoSEQ multiplex PCR assay. This immuneACCESS table, as held by TCRdb, lists in-frame sequences with V and J called but not all clones. Of the missing ones, under half trace to an unresolved V gene in checked studies; the others have no known cause. A total of around 25,000 clones appear in this sample, 70% to 90% of them only once. Approximately 26% of the sample lies in the top ten. This specimen consisted of tumor tissue, obtained after IRX-2 immunotherapy. Receptors were obtained from a human donor with breast cancer.

The chain employs TRBV5-1 and TRBJ2-2, with TRBD1 identical over 8 bases. The CDR3 loop spans 14 amino acids. Trimming took 4 bases from V and 6 from J; bases not matched to a gene: 5. Per germline, CDR1 SGHRS and CDR2 YFSETQ. CDR3 coding DNA: TGCGCCAGCAGCCTGACAGGGGAAGCCGGGGAGCTGTTTTTT. The encoded protein is CASSLTGEAGELFF.

This sequence joins TRBV5-4 and TRBJ2-5; a weak D match, TRBD2 (5 bases). The V end was cut by 0 bases, the J end by 5 bases, with 11 bases between. CDR1 is SGHNT and CDR2 is YYREEE in the germline V gene (reference sequence). CDR3 length equals 14 residues. In nucleotides, the CDR3 is TGTGCCAGCAGCTTGGTCTCATCGGGGGAGACCCAGTACTTC. It is translated as CASSLVSSGETQYF. The full variable domain, rest sourced from reference TRBV5-4 and TRBJ2-5, is ETGVTQSPTHLIKTRGQQVTLRCSSQSGHNTVSWYQQALGQGPQFIFQYYREEENGRGNFPPRFSGLQFPNYSSELNVNALELDDSALYLCASSLVSSGETQYFGPGTRLLVL.

This chain joins TRBV19 and TRBJ2-7, with D possibly TRBD1 on 6 matching bases. The CDR3 runs to 13 residues. Germline V CDR1 and CDR2: LNHDA, SQIVND (reference sequence). V lost 6 bases to trimming and J lost 3 bases, with 12 bases between them. This CDR3 is CASSVTGNYEQYF. The CDR3 coding sequence is TGTGCCAGTAGCGTTACAGGGAACTACGAGCAGTACTTC. The variable domain in full, completed from reference TRBV19 and TRBJ2-7, reads DGGITQSPKYLFRKEGQNVTLSCEQNLNHDAMYWYRQDPGQGLRLIYYSQIVNDFQKGDIAEGYSVSREKKESFPLTVTSAQKNPTAFYLCASSVTGNYEQYFGPGTRLTVT.

As DNA, the CDR3 is TGTGCCAGCAGAGGACCCCATAATGAAAAACTGTTTTTT. It specifies CASRGPHNEKLFF. The V call is TRBV28, the J call TRBJ1-4; D unclear. Deletions cut 6 bases from V and 4 bases from J, with 9 bases between. CDR1 is MDHEN, CDR2 SYDVKM, per germline. This CDR3 has 13 residues. The full variable domain, completed using reference TRBV28 and TRBJ1-4, is DVKVTQSSRYLVKRTGEKVFLECVQDMDHENMFWYRQDPGLGLRLIYFSYDVKMKEKGDIPEGYSVSREKKERFSLILESASTNQTSMYLCASRGPHNEKLFFGSGTQLSVL.

The rearrangement links TRBV15 to TRBJ1-1; D ambiguous. The CDR3 runs to 14 residues. With 1 base removed from V and 4 bases from J, the gap between germline ends came to 10 bases. The germline V gene encodes CDR1 LNHNV and CDR2 YYDKDF (reference sequence). CDR3 sequence (DNA): TGTGCCACCAGCAGAGGCAGATATGGCACTGAAGCTTTCTTT. It specifies CATSRGRYGTEAFF. The full variable domain, in which reference TRBV15 and TRBJ1-1 provide the parts outside the CDR3, is DAMVIQNPRYQVTQFGKPVTLSCSQTLNHNVMYWYQQKSSQAPKLLFHYYDKDFNNEADTPDNFQSRRPNTSFCFLDIRSPGLGDTAMYLCATSRGRYGTEAFFGQGTRLTVV.

CDR3 region: CASSIGGPQETQYF. CDR3 sequence (DNA): TGTGCCAGTAGTATTGGGGGCCCTCAAGAGACCCAGTACTTC. The gene calls are TRBV19 and TRBJ2-5; TRBD1 is a possible D gene (6 bases). Germline loops: CDR1 LNHDA, CDR2 SQIVND (reference sequence). This CDR3 has 14 amino acids. Trimming cost V 3 bases and J 2 bases, with 10 bases left between them.

The count of this clone is one. Relative to the germline gene, one junction end is altered; a read error may explain this. Written as DNA, the CDR3 is TGTGCCAGCAGCTTAGAAGGGACAGCAACTATGAGATTCCCCTTC. Encoded protein: CASSLEGTATMRFPF. V gene TRBV11-3 combines with J gene TRBJ1-2; 7 positions agree with TRBD1. CDR3 length equals 15 residues. CDR1 and CDR2 from the germline V gene are SGHNT and YENEEA.